This entry lists 7 T cell receptor beta chains sequenced from one sample in a study of cytomegalovirus exposure and HLA in healthy donors. Primers for the PCR totalled 60 Vbeta and 13 Jbeta. Only in-frame clones appear in the TCRdb table, and some are missing; sequencing was by immunoSEQ multiplex PCR. This repertoire includes 140,000 or so clones. Material for sequencing was PBMCs. All receptors derive from a male donor in good health and CMV-seronegative.

Notes on this clone: Additional DNA sequences in this sample encode the identical CDR3. The genes are TRBV7-9 and TRBJ2-3; 12 bases agree with TRBD2. CDR3 length equals 16 residues. Looked up from germline, CDR1 is SEHNR and CDR2 is FQNEAQ (reference sequence). V lost 4 bases and J lost 2; bases outside the gene matches: 4. CDR3 bases: TGTGCCAGCAGCTCCGGACTAGCGGGACTCACAGATACGCAGTATTTT. Translation: CASSSGLAGLTDTQYF.

The chain has TRBV6-4 and TRBJ2-1, with 12 bases identical to TRBD2. With V trimmed by 0 bases and J by 7 bases, 1 base remained unmatched. Germline CDR1 reads MRHNA; CDR2 reads SNTAGT. The CDR3 is made up of 15 amino acids. DNA of the CDR3: TGTGCCAGCAGTGACTCTCTAGCGGGGGGGAATGAGCAGTTCTTC. It codes for CASSDSLAGGNEQFF.

DNA for the CDR3: TGCGCCAGCAGCCAAGGACTAGCGGGGAGCCTCGAAGAGACCCAGTACTTC. Protein: CASSQGLAGSLEETQYF. This chain joins TRBV4-3 and TRBJ2-5, with 11 bases matching TRBD2. This CDR3 has 17 residues. The V and J ends lost 1 base and 3 bases, in that order; junction bases with no gene match: 7. CDR1 and CDR2 (germline): LGHNA, YSLEER.

The chain carries TRBV5-4 and TRBJ1-3; 8 bases are shared with TRBD1. The junction had 6 bases not matched to a gene; V was cut back by 4 bases and J by 0 bases. The germline V gene has CDR1 SGHNT and CDR2 YYREEE (reference sequence). The CDR3 has 16 amino acids. CDR3 sequence (DNA): TGTGCCAGCAGCCCAGGGACAGGCGACTCTGGAAACACCATATATTTT. Translating gives CASSPGTGDSGNTIYF.

The chain links TRBV14 to TRBJ1-2; TRBD1 matches 11 bases. The length of the CDR3 is 16 residues. Trimming cost V 0 bases and J 6 bases; bases outside gene matches: 6. Per the germline V gene, CDR1 is SGHDN and CDR2 is FVKESK. DNA for the CDR3: TGTGCCAGCAGCCAAGATCTGGACAGGGGGCGTCATGGCTACACCTTC. Amino acids: CASSQDLDRGRHGYTF. Together with reference TRBV14 and TRBJ1-2, the CDR3 gives the full variable domain: EAGVTQFPSHSVIEKGQTVTLRCDPISGHDNLYWYRRVMGKEIKFLLHFVKESKQDESGMPNNRFLAERTGGTYSTLKVQPAELEDSGVYFCASSQDLDRGRHGYTFGSGTRLTVV.

The V gene is TRBV5-6, the J gene TRBJ2-7, with TRBD1 as a possible D gene (5 bases). The germline CDR1 and CDR2 sequences are SGHDT and YYEEEE. The length of the CDR3 is 14 residues. V lost 1 base and J lost 5, with 13 bases in between. CDR3 nucleotides: TGTGCCAGCAGCTTGTGGACACGGCTAGACGAGCAGTACTTC. It yields the protein CASSLWTRLDEQYF.

Concerning this clone itself: The sample contains more than one DNA sequence encoding this CDR3. The chain recombines TRBV30 with TRBJ1-5, with TRBD1 as a possible D gene (6 bases). The CDR3 is made up of 13 amino acids. CDR1 is GTSNPN and CDR2 is SVGIG in the germline V gene (reference sequence). The V end lost 1 base, the J end lost 4 bases, and 8 bases lay between the germline ends. The CDR3 loop is CAWSGQGNQPQHF. The CDR3 bases are TGTGCCTGGAGTGGGCAGGGGAATCAGCCCCAGCATTTT.